The next 22 T cell receptor beta chains were all read from a single sample in a study of spatial heterogeneity in lung cancer. A single record per CDR3 protein comes from TCRdb applying MiXCR to the 5' RACE reads. This sample yields several thousand distinct CDR3 sequences, of which roughly 8.3% are seen a single time; approximately 18% belongs to the top ten. Time point: sample taken at primary tumor resection. The sample in question was normal lung tissue next to the tumor, obtained at surgery. The receptors derive from a female donor with early-stage non-small cell lung cancer.

This clonotype appeared a few times. The chain couples TRBV10-3 to TRBJ2-7; D ambiguous. Germline V gives CDR1 ENHRY, CDR2 SYGVKD. V was pared by 4 bases and J by 7 bases, with 11 bases between. The CDR3 contains 12 residues. CDR3 sequence reads: CAISGQNWEQYF. The CDR3 coding sequence is TGTGCCATCAGTGGGCAGAATTGGGAGCAGTACTTC.

This clonotype was seen many times. The V and J genes are TRBV12-3 or TRBV12-4 and TRBJ2-3, with D tentatively TRBD1 (6 bases). The V end lost 3 bases, the J end lost 6 bases, and 16 bases lay between the germline ends. There are 15 residues in the CDR3. This CDR3 reads CASSLSGPTGDTQYF. The CDR3 DNA is TGTGCCAGCAGTTTGAGCGGCCCTACAGGGGATACGCAGTATTTT.

This clonotype is medium-sized. The rearrangement joins TRBV28 to TRBJ2-3, with a weak D call TRBD2 (5 bases). The CDR3 spans 14 residues. Germline V CDR1 and CDR2: MDHEN, SYDVKM. The germline V and J ends were trimmed by 8 bases and 1 base, with 13 bases remaining between them. CDR3 in DNA: TGTGCCAGCCGCAACCCCGGGGGCACAGATACGCAGTATTTT. It is translated as CASRNPGGTDTQYF. Supplemented by reference TRBV28 and TRBJ2-3, the full variable domain reads DVKVTQSSRYLVKRTGEKVFLECVQDMDHENMFWYRQDPGLGLRLIYFSYDVKMKEKGDIPEGYSVSREKKERFSLILESASTNQTSMYLCASRNPGGTDTQYFGPGTRLTVL.

This clonotype occurred many times. This chain connects TRBV3-1 to TRBJ1-3; possible D gene TRBD1, 6 bases. V was trimmed by 4 bases and J by 5 bases, leaving 9 bases between them. Germline CDR1 and CDR2: LGHDT and YNNKEL (reference sequence). The CDR3 consists of 13 residues. The CDR3 loop reads CASSRQERNTIYF. The CDR3 DNA reads as TGTGCCAGCAGCCGACAGGAGAGAAACACCATATATTTT.

J is TRBJ2-1 and V is TRBV12-3 or TRBV12-4, with no clear D. The CDR3 is 11 residues long. The V end was cut by 7 bases, the J end by 3 bases, with 4 bases between. CDR3 sequence reads: CASKSYNEQFF. The CDR3 DNA is TGTGCCAGCAAAAGCTACAATGAGCAGTTCTTC.

By share, this clonotype ranks as medium-sized (0.01 to 0.1%). CDR3 nucleotides: TGTGCCAGCAGTCCGAGGACTAGCGGGGGCGACCCGGAGACCCAGTACTTC. Translated, it gives CASSPRTSGGDPETQYF. The J gene is TRBJ2-5, the V gene TRBV27; 13 positions agree with TRBD2. CDR3 length: 17 residues. V was clipped by 5 bases and J by 5 bases; unmatched bases: 11. The germline V gene has CDR1 MNHEY and CDR2 SMNVEV (reference sequence).

This clonotype was seen a handful of times. This rearrangement joins TRBV24-1 to TRBJ2-2; the match to TRBD1 covers 7 bases. V was pared by 2 bases and J by 1 base, with 15 bases of the junction left unmatched. The CDR3 has 20 residues. Germline-derived CDR1 and CDR2 are KGHDR and SFDVKD. The CDR3 sequence is CATSDSAGTALHENTGELFF. As DNA, the CDR3 is TGTGCCACCAGTGATTCCGCCGGGACAGCCCTACACGAGAACACCGGGGAGCTGTTTTTT.

Here the CDR3 reads CASSLVPGGSVPNEQFF. The CDR3 bases are TGTGCCAGCAGCTTGGTGCCAGGGGGCAGTGTCCCCAATGAGCAGTTCTTC. V gene TRBV5-5 combines with J gene TRBJ2-1; TRBD1 agrees at 8 bases. The CDR3 length is 17 residues. Germline V gene sequence: CDR1 SGHKS, CDR2 YYEKEE (reference sequence). Trimming at V came to 0 bases and at J to 6 bases, leaving 11 bases not matched to a gene.

The sample holds many counts of this clonotype. The chain links TRBV6-5 to TRBJ2-2; TRBD1 might be the D (5 bases). With 5 bases removed from V and 4 bases from J, the gap between germline ends came to 14 bases. Germline assignment: CDR1 MNHEY and CDR2 SVGAGI. This CDR3 has 15 residues. For the CDR3, the DNA is TGTGCCAGCAGTCCCCAGGGTTTGGTCACCGGGGAGCTGTTTTTT. It yields the protein CASSPQGLVTGELFF.

This clonotype is medium-sized by share. This chain uses TRBV6-5 with TRBJ1-2; weak D call: TRBD1 (6 bases). The CDR3 is 12 amino acids. CDR1 and CDR2 from the germline V gene are MNHEY and SVGAGI. Trimming stripped 6 bases from V and 8 bases from J, with 13 bases between. The CDR3 sequence is CASSQRGGGYTF. CDR3 DNA sequence: TGTGCCAGCAGCCAACGAGGGGGAGGCTACACCTTC.

By share, this clonotype ranks as medium-sized (0.01 to 0.1%). The CDR3, as DNA: TGTGCCAGCAGCAGCAGACAGCCAACTAATGAAAAACTGTTTTTT. Translation gives CASSSRQPTNEKLFF. V is TRBV7-9 and J is TRBJ1-4; possible D gene TRBD1, 5 bases. The germline V gene encodes CDR1 SEHNR and CDR2 FQNEAQ (reference sequence). Trimming shortened V by 5 bases and J by 0 bases, and 10 bases separated the two germline ends. The CDR3 consists of 15 residues.

This clonotype was seen at least ten times. This chain connects TRBV2 to TRBJ1-4, with D maybe TRBD1 (6 bases). Germline V lookup: CDR1 SNHLY, CDR2 FYNNEI. The CDR3 totals 15 residues. The germline V and J ends were trimmed by 6 bases and 3 bases, with 14 bases remaining between them. The CDR3 spells CASSRRRGSNEKLFF. The DNA of the CDR3 is TGTGCCAGCAGCCGGAGGAGGGGGTCTAATGAAAAACTGTTTTTT.

A few counts support this clonotype. This chain joins TRBV5-1 and TRBJ2-3; TRBD1 or TRBD2 may be the D gene (5 bases each). The germline V gene encodes CDR1 SGHRS and CDR2 YFSETQ. Trimming took off 4 bases at V and 2 bases at J, with 5 bases between the two ends. The CDR3 has 12 amino acids. This CDR3 is CASSGTTDTQYF. The CDR3 bases are TGCGCCAGCAGCGGGACCACAGATACGCAGTATTTT.

This clonotype came up a few times. The V call is TRBV5-1, the J call TRBJ2-2; 11 nucleotides align to TRBD2. The CDR3 length is 16 residues. Trimming took 0 bases from V and 5 from J; bases not matched to a gene: 3. Germline lookup yields CDR1 SGHRS and CDR2 YFSETQ. The chain's CDR3 is CASSLGPSGGTGELFF. The CDR3 DNA is TGCGCCAGCAGCTTGGGTCCTAGCGGGGGGACCGGGGAGCTGTTTTTT. The full variable domain, completed using reference TRBV5-1 and TRBJ2-2, is KAGVTQTPRYLIKTRGQQVTLSCSPISGHRSVSWYQQTPGQGLQFLFEYFSETQRNKGNFPGRFSGRQFSNSRSEMNVSTLELGDSALYLCASSLGPSGGTGELFFGEGSRLTVL.

In its sample, this clonotype ranks as medium-sized (0.01 to 0.1%). The rearrangement links TRBV6-2 or TRBV6-3 to TRBJ1-5; 8 nucleotides line up with TRBD1. Germline V gene lookup returns CDR1 MNHEY and CDR2 SVGEGT. The CDR3 runs 15 residues. V was clipped by 7 bases and J by 1 base; unmatched bases: 6. This CDR3 is CASNHRGLSNQPQHF. CDR3 sequence (DNA): TGTGCCAGCAATCACAGGGGGTTGAGCAATCAGCCCCAGCATTTT.

Relative to its sample, this clonotype is medium-sized. The J gene is TRBJ1-2, the V gene TRBV6-6; the D gene is possibly TRBD1 (5 bases). The V end lost 4 bases, the J end lost 2 bases, and 11 bases lay between the germline ends. The CDR3 extends over 14 amino acids. CDR1 and CDR2 (germline): MNHNY, SVGAGI (reference sequence). In DNA, the CDR3 is TGTGCCAGCAGTTCCGCGACAGCCAACTATGGCTACACCTTC. Its protein is CASSSATANYGYTF.

This clonotype is labeled as medium-sized. The chain recombines TRBV5-4 with TRBJ1-1; TRBD1 agrees at 7 bases. Trimming took 4 bases from V and 5 from J; bases not matched to a gene: 8. The CDR3 spans 14 residues. CDR1 and CDR2 from the germline V gene are SGHNT and YYREEE (reference sequence). CDR3 region: CASSALTQGTEAFF. The CDR3 bases are TGTGCCAGCAGCGCCCTCACACAGGGGACTGAAGCTTTCTTT. The full variable domain, completed using reference TRBV5-4 and TRBJ1-1, is ETGVTQSPTHLIKTRGQQVTLRCSSQSGHNTVSWYQQALGQGPQFIFQYYREEENGRGNFPPRFSGLQFPNYSSELNVNALELDDSALYLCASSALTQGTEAFFGQGTRLTVV.

Relative to its sample, this clonotype is medium-sized. The gene calls are TRBV29-1 and TRBJ1-5; the D is unclear. CDR1 is SQVTM, CDR2 ANQGSEA, per germline. Trimming stripped 6 bases from V and 1 base from J, with 13 bases between. The CDR3 runs to 14 residues. The CDR3, as DNA: TGCAGCGTGGGCCTGGGCGGAAGCAATCAGCCCCAGCATTTT. Translating gives CSVGLGGSNQPQHF.

This clonotype was counted a few times. The chain joins TRBV19 to TRBJ1-5; no firm D call. V gave up 3 bases and J gave up 0 bases, with 9 bases separating them. Germline V lookup: CDR1 LNHDA, CDR2 SQIVND (reference sequence). The CDR3 totals 15 residues. CDR3 DNA sequence: TGTGCCAGTAGTATGGTAGGGAATAGCAATCAGCCCCAGCATTTT. This gives the protein CASSMVGNSNQPQHF.

This clonotype was seen more than once but under ten times. The chain joins TRBV28 to TRBJ1-2, with 7 bases fitting TRBD1. Germline CDR1 is MDHEN and CDR2 is SYDVKM. CDR3 length: 15 amino acids. Trimming removed 4 bases from V and 5 bases from J; junction bases left unmatched: 10. In nucleotides, the CDR3 is TGTGCCAGCAGTTCCCCGCTGACAGGGATATATGGCTACACCTTC. It yields the protein CASSSPLTGIYGYTF.

The chain couples TRBV7-2 to TRBJ2-1; 11 bases line up with TRBD1. Germline CDR1 is SGHTA and CDR2 is FQGNSA. The CDR3 length is 16 residues. V lost 3 bases, J lost 9 bases, and 10 bases stayed unmatched. CDR3 bases: TGTGCCAGCAGCTTGATCGGACAGGGGGCTGTTAGTGAGCAGTTCTTC. Translating gives CASSLIGQGAVSEQFF.

This clonotype is labeled as medium-sized. The chain links TRBV5-1 to TRBJ1-3, with 7 bases that match TRBD1. Looked up from germline, CDR1 is SGHRS and CDR2 is YFSETQ. The CDR3 consists of 15 residues. J lost 8 bases, V lost 4 bases, and 12 bases had no gene match. The CDR3 bases are TGCGCCAGCAGCCCCGGTCCCCAGGGGGAAGACACCATATATTTT. Protein: CASSPGPQGEDTIYF.